This T cell receptor beta chain was identified in a study of shared clonotypes between healthy human individuals. Study-wide background: Each donor had three CD4 naive, three CD4 memory, two CD8 naive and one CD8 memory plate. Broader study findings: The study found lower generation probabilities in non-shared clonotypes than in those shared by all four donors. Rarefaction demonstrated incomplete sorted-subset sequencing despite large depth.

As for this clone: Its antigen remains unidentified.

The assay was run at deep level. Only in-frame clones appear in the TCRdb table, and some are missing; sequencing was by immunoSEQ multiplex PCR. The sample has roughly 2 million clones, almost 96% seen once; the top ten hold 0.1% to 0.15%. The CDR3 is 14 residues long. Germline loops: CDR1 SGDLS, CDR2 YYNGEE. Trimming took 0 bases from V and 6 from J, leaving 10 bases between them. Sequencing input: naive CD4+ T cells sorted from blood. Sample subset: CD45RA+ positively selected. The chain combines TRBV9 with TRBJ2-1; D is undetermined. This clonotype was sampled from a young man in good health. The CDR3 spells CASSVVLPGNEQFF. The CDR3 DNA sequence: TGTGCCAGCAGCGTAGTTCTCCCCGGCAATGAGCAGTTCTTC.